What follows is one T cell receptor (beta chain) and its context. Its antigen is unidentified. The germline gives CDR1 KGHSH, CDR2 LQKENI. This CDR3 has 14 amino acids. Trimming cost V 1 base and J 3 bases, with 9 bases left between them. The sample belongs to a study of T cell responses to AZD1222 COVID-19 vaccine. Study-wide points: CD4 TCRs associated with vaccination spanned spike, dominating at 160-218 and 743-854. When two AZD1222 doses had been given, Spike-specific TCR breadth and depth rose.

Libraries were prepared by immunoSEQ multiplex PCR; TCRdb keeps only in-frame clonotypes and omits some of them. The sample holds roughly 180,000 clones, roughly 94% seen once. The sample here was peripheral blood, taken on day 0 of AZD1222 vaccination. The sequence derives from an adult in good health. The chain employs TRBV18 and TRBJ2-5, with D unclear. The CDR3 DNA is TGTGCCAGCTCACCACGGCAGGCTGAAGAGACCCAGTACTTC. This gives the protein CASSPRQAEETQYF.